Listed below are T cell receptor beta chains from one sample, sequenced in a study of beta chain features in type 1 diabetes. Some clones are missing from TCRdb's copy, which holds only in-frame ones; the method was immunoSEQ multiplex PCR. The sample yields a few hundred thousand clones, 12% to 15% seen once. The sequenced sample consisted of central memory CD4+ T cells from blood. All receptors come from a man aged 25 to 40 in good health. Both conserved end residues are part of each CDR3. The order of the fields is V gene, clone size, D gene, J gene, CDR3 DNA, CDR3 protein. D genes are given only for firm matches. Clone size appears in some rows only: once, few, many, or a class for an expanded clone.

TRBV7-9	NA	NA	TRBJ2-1	TGTGCCAGCAGCCCCTTGGCGGGGGCCCAGGTTGAGCAGTTCTTC	CASSPLAGAQVEQFF
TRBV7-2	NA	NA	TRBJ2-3	TGTGCCAGCAGCTTATCAATGGTGGGCTCTCTCCGCCCAGATACGCAGTATTTT	CASSLSMVGSLRPDTQYF
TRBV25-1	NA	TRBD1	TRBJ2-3	TGTGCCAGCAGACCCGGACAGGGGGGCGAAGATACGCAGTATTTT	CASRPGQGGEDTQYF
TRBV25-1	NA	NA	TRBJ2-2	TGTGCCAGCAGTGTGGCGGGGAGGAACACCGGGGAGCTGTTTTTT	CASSVAGRNTGELFF
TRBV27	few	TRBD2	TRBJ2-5	TGTGCCAGCACACGGGAGGGCAGACCCCCGGGCCGCGAGACCCAGTACTTC	CASTREGRPPGRETQYF
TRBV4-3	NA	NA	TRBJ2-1	TGCGCCAGCAGCCAAGAACCGCCTGGGGCGGGAAGCTCCTACAATGAGCAGTTCTTC	CASSQEPPGAGSSYNEQFF
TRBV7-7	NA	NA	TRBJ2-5	TGTGCCAGCAGCTTCCGGACCCAAGAGACCCAGTACTTC	CASSFRTQETQYF
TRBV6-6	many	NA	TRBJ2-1	TGTGCCAGCAGTCTTCCCGGGACAAGTGCGAATGAGCAGTTCTTC	CASSLPGTSANEQFF
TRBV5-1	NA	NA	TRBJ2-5	TGCGCCAGCAGCCGACGGGGTCAAGAGACCCAGTACTTC	CASSRRGQETQYF
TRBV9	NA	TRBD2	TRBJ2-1	TGTGCCAGCAGCGTCTCAGCGGGGGGAACATACAATGAGCAGTTCTTC	CASSVSAGGTYNEQFF
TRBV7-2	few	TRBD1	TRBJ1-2	TGTGCCAGCAGCCAGACAGGGGAACGCTATGGCTACACCTTC	CASSQTGERYGYTF
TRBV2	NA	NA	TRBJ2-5	TGTGCCAGCAGTCCTGGTGATGGGACCCAGTACTTC	CASSPGDGTQYF
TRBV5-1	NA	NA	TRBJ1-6	TGCGCCAGCAGCTTGGAGGCTCGCATGAATAATTCACCCCTCCACTTT	CASSLEARMNNSPLHF
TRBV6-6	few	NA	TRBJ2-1	TGTGCCAGCAGTCTTGGACAGTCCTACTCCTACAATGAGCAGTTCTTC	CASSLGQSYSYNEQFF
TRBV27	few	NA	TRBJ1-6	TGTGCCAGCAGTCCAGGAGGGATTTCACCCCTCCACTTT	CASSPGGISPLHF
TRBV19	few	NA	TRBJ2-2	TGTGCCAGTAGTACCCAGGGGGGTGGGGAGCTGTTTTTT	CASSTQGGGELFF
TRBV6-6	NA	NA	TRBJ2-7	TGTGCCAGCAGCTCTACTAGCTTGTCCTCCTACGAGCAGTACTTC	CASSSTSLSSYEQYF
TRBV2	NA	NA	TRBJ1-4	TGTGCCAGCAGACAGGGATCCACTAATGAAAAACTGTTTTTT	CASRQGSTNEKLFF
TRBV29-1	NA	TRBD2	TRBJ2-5	TGCAGCGTTGCGCGGAGGAGCGGGGGAGGTCAAGAGACCCAGTACTTC	CSVARRSGGGQETQYF
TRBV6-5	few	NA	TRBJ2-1	TGTGCCAGCAAAGCCGGCCTAGCGTCCAATGAGCAGTTCTTC	CASKAGLASNEQFF
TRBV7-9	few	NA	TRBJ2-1	TGTGCCAGCAGCCCACTTTGGGATAGCTCCTACAATGAGCAGTTCTTC	CASSPLWDSSYNEQFF
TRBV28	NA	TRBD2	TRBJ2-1	TGTGCCAGCAGTTCTAGCGGGGACGGTATAAACAATGAGCAGTTCTTC	CASSSSGDGINNEQFF
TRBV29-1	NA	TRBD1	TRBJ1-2	TGCAGCGTTCACGGGACAGGGGACGGAGCTAACTATGGCTACACCTTC	CSVHGTGDGANYGYTF
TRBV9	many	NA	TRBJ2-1	TGTGCCAGCAGCGTAGATGAGGCGGAGCAGTTCTTC	CASSVDEAEQFF
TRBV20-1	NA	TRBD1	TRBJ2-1	TGCAGTGCTAGTAGGACAGGCCTTCAGTTCTTC	CSASRTGLQFF
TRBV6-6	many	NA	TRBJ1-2	TGTGCCAGCACCCACGGGGGCGGGGTTTATGGCTACACCTTC	CASTHGGGVYGYTF
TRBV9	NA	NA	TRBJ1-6	TGTGCCAGCTCCAAAAGTGCCTTGGAACATTCACCCCTCCACTTT	CASSKSALEHSPLHF
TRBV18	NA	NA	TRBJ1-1	TGTGCCAGCTCACCCCTTAAGGATTTGAACACTGAAGCTTTCTTT	CASSPLKDLNTEAFF
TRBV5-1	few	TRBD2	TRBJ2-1	TGCGCCAGCAGCTTCAAACTAGCGGGAGAAGCCAATGAGCAGTTCTTC	CASSFKLAGEANEQFF
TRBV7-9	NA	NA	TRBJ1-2	TGTGCCAGCAGCCGTGTGGGGACCCTCAACTATGGCTACACCTTC	CASSRVGTLNYGYTF
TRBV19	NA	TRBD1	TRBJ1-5	TGTGCCAGCCTCCCGTTTGCAGGGGGGAATAGCAATCAGCCCCAGCATTTT	CASLPFAGGNSNQPQHF